The source of this TCR beta chain is a study of blood T cell repertoires in COVID-19. The wider study: Acute and convalescent COVID-19 specimens originated in the United States, Italy and Spain. PBMCs, B-cell-depleted T cells, or T cells were the source of the cDNA or gDNA that made up the material.

The V and J ends lost 2 bases and 6 bases, in that order; junction bases with no gene match: 7. Germline CDR1 reads SGHNT; CDR2 reads YYREEE (reference sequence). CDR3 size: 14 residues. Authors' data handling: Reference gene primer amplification in the assay estimated nucleated cell counts. Only in-frame clones appear in the TCRdb table, and some are missing; sequencing was by immunoSEQ multiplex PCR. V and J calls and clone size are given by that table; D and trimming were obtained from the DNA. The sample has roughly 34,000 clones; around 90% are singletons. This TCR derives from a man aged 55 to 69 with active COVID-19. The chain links TRBV5-4 to TRBJ2-7; 8 bases are a match to TRBD2. The sequencing input was peripheral blood. CDR3 amino acids: CASSFKGLVSEQYF. The CDR3 nucleotides are TGTGCCAGCAGCTTTAAGGGACTAGTAAGCGAGCAGTACTTC.